This is a list of T cell receptor beta chains from one sample in a study of blood T cell repertoires in COVID-19. Here immunoSEQ multiplex PCR was the method, and the copy in TCRdb shows in-frame clones only, minus some. The table has about 270,000 clones, 80% to 90% seen once. The sequenced material came from peripheral blood. The receptors stem from a woman aged 25 to 39 with COVID-19, enrolled during active disease. The CDR3 runs from the conserved cysteine through the conserved F or W. D genes are given only for firm matches. Only some rows state a clone size, as once, few, many or a class for expanded clones.

d_gene	abundance	v_gene	j_gene	CDR3nt	CDR3aa
TRBD1	-	TRBV15	TRBJ2-1	TGTGCCACCAGCTCGCGCATTTCGGGACAGGGGACGAATTACTACAATGAGCAGTTCTTC	CATSSRISGQGTNYYNEQFF
-	few	TRBV6-1	TRBJ1-5	TGTGCCAGCAGTGAAGGGCGGGCGGGGAAGCCCCAGCATTTT	CASSEGRAGKPQHF
-	-	TRBV5-1	TRBJ2-1	TGCGCCAGCAGCGACCCCTACAGGATCCATGAGCAGTTCTTC	CASSDPYRIHEQFF
TRBD1	once	TRBV5-1	TRBJ2-7	TGCGCCAGCAGCTTGGACGGACAGGGGGCGCGGGTCTACTACGAGCAGTACTTC	CASSLDGQGARVYYEQYF
-	-	TRBV6-6	TRBJ1-2	TGTGCCAGCAGTTACTCTCTGGGGACGGGGGGAACCTTC	CASSYSLGTGGTF
TRBD1	-	TRBV19	TRBJ1-5	TGTGCCAGTAGGACCGACAGGGCTAGCAATCAGCCCCAGCATTTT	CASRTDRASNQPQHF
TRBD1	-	TRBV27	TRBJ2-7	TGTGCCAGCAGTCTGCTCCGGGGACAGGGGCCCTACGAGCAGTACTTC	CASSLLRGQGPYEQYF
-	-	TRBV18	TRBJ1-2	TGTGCCAGCTCACCACCCTCCTCAGGGCCTAACACCTTC	CASSPPSSGPNTF
TRBD2	-	TRBV4-1	TRBJ2-7	TGCGCCAGCAGCCCCGAATTGACTAGCGGGGCCTACGAGCAGTACTTC	CASSPELTSGAYEQYF
TRBD1	-	TRBV15	TRBJ1-4	TGTGCCACCAGCAGAGTGGGACAGGCTGCAACTAATGAAAAACTGTTTTTT	CATSRVGQAATNEKLFF
TRBD1	-	TRBV24-1	TRBJ2-1	TGTGCCACCAGTGATTTGGGACAGGGCGTGTATGAGCAGTTCTTC	CATSDLGQGVYEQFF
TRBD2	-	TRBV2	TRBJ2-2	TGTGCCAGCAGTTATAGCGGGGAGACCGGGGAGCTGTTTTTT	CASSYSGETGELFF
-	once	TRBV2	TRBJ2-5	TGTGCCAGCAGTGAAGTAGGCCTCTCTGGGGGGGAGACCCAGTACTTC	CASSEVGLSGGETQYF
TRBD2	-	TRBV9	TRBJ2-7	TGTGCCAGCAGCGTAGGGGCTAGCGGGGGGCGCGGCGAGCAGTACTTC	CASSVGASGGRGEQYF
TRBD2	-	TRBV5-1	TRBJ2-7	TGCGCCAGCAGCCCGGGACTAGCGTACGAGCAGTACTTC	CASSPGLAYEQYF
TRBD1	-	TRBV7-9	TRBJ1-2	TGTGCCAGCAGCTTACAAGGAGGCAGGGGGGTAGGCTACACCTTC	CASSLQGGRGVGYTF
-	-	TRBV4-1	TRBJ1-3	TGCGCCAGCAGGCCTGTAGGACTCTCTGGAAACACCATATATTTT	CASRPVGLSGNTIYF
-	-	TRBV5-6	TRBJ1-6	TGTGCCAGCAGCTTTCGAGGGTCCTATAATTCACCCCTCCACTTT	CASSFRGSYNSPLHF
TRBD1	-	TRBV5-1	TRBJ2-1	TGCGCCAGCATGCCCCGGGACAGATACAATGAGCAGTTCTTC	CASMPRDRYNEQFF